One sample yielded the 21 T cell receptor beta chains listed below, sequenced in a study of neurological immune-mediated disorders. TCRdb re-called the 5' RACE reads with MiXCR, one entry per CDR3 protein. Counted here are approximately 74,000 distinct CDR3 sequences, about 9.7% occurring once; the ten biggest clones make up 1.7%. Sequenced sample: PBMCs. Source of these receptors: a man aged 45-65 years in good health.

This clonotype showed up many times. This CDR3 reads CSARDFKSGGAYETQYF. The CDR3 DNA reads TGCAGTGCTAGAGATTTCAAGAGCGGGGGGGCTTATGAGACCCAGTACTTC. The chain links TRBV20-1 to TRBJ2-5; TRBD2 aligns across 10 bases. CDR3 size: 17 residues. V trimming: 0 bases; J trimming: 5 bases; junction bases outside the gene matches: 12. In germline, CDR1 is DFQATT, CDR2 SNEGSKA (reference sequence).

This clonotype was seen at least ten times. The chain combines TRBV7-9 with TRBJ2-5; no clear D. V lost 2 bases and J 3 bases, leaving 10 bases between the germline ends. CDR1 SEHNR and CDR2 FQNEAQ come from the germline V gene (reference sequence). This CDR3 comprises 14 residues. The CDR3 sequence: CASSLFGLEETQYF. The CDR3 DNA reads TGTGCCAGCAGCTTATTCGGCCTTGAAGAGACCCAGTACTTC. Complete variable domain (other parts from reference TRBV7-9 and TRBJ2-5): DTGVSQNPRHKITKRGQNVTFRCDPISEHNRLYWYRQTLGQGPEFLTYFQNEAQLEKSRLLSDRFSAERPKGSFSTLEIQRTEQGDSAMYLCASSLFGLEETQYFGPGTRLLVL.

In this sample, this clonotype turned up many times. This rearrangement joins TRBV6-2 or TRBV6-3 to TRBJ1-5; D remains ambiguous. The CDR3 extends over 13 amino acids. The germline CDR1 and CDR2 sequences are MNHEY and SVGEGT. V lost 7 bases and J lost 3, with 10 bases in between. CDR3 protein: CASKWDSNQPQHF. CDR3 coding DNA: TGTGCCAGCAAATGGGATTCCAATCAGCCCCAGCATTTT.

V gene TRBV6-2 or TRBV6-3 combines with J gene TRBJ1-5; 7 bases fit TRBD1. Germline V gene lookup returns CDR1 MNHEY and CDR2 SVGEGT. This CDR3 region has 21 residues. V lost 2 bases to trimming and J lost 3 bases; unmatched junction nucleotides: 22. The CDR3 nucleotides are TGTGCCAGCAGTTACCCCTTGACAGGGCACTCGACATCGTCGGCCAATCAGCCCCAGCATTTT. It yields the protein CASSYPLTGHSTSSANQPQHF.

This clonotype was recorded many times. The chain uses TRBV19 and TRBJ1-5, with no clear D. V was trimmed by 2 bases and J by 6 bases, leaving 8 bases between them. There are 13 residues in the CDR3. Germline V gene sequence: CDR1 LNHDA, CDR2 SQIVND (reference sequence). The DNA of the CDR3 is TGTGCCAGTAGTATACGAGAGCTTCAGCCCCAGCATTTT. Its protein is CASSIRELQPQHF.

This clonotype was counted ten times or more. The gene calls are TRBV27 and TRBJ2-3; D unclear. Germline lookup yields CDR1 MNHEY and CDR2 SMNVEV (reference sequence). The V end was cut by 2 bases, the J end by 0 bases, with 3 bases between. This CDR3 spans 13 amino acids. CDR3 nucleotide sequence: TGTGCCAGCAGTTTAGGGAGCACAGATACGCAGTATTTT. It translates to CASSLGSTDTQYF.

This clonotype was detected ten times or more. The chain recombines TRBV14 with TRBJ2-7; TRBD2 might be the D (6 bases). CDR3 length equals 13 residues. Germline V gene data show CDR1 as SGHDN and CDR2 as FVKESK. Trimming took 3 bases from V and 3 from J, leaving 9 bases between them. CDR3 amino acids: CASSQGLFYEQYF. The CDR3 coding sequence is TGTGCCAGCAGCCAGGGACTCTTCTACGAGCAGTACTTC.

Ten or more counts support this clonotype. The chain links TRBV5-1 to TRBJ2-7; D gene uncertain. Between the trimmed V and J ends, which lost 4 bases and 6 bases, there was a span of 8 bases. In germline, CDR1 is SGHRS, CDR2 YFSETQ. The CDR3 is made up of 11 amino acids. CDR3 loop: CASSDYLEQYF. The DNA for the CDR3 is TGCGCCAGCAGCGATTATCTCGAGCAGTACTTC.

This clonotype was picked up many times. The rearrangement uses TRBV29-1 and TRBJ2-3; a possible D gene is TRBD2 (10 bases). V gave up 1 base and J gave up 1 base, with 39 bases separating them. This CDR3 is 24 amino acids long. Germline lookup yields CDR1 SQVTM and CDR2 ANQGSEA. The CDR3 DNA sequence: TGCAGCGTTGAAGTAGCTTGGACAGGGGCGCTAGCGGGAGAGATAGTGGTTGGCACAGATACGCAGTATTTT. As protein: CSVEVAWTGALAGEIVVGTDTQYF.

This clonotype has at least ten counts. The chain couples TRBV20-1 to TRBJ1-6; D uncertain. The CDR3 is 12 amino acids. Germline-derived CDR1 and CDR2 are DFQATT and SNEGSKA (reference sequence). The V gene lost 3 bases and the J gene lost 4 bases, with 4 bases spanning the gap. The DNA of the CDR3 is TGCAGTGCTAGTGCGTATAATTCACCCCTCCACTTT. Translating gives CSASAYNSPLHF.

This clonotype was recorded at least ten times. The CDR3 coding sequence is TGCAGCGTTGAAGAGGGGGGGGCCAACACCGGGGAGCTGTTTTTT. It codes for CSVEEGGANTGELFF. This chain uses TRBV29-1 with TRBJ2-2, with TRBD2 as a possible D gene (7 bases). The germline V gene encodes CDR1 SQVTM and CDR2 ANQGSEA. The CDR3 length is 15 residues. Trimming shortened V by 0 bases and J by 2 bases, and 10 bases separated the two germline ends.

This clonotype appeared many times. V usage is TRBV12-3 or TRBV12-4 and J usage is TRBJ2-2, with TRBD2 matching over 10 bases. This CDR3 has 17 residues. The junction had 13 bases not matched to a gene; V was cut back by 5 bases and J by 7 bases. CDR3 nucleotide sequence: TGTGCCAGCAGTCGTCAAGCGGGAGGGCCAATGGACGGGGAGCTGTTTTTT. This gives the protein CASSRQAGGPMDGELFF.

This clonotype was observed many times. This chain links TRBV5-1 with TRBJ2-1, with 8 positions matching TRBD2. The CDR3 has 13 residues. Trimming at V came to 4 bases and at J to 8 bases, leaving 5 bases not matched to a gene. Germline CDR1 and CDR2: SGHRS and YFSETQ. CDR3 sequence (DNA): TGCGCCAGCAGCGCCCGGGGACTAGATGAGCAGTTCTTC. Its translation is CASSARGLDEQFF.

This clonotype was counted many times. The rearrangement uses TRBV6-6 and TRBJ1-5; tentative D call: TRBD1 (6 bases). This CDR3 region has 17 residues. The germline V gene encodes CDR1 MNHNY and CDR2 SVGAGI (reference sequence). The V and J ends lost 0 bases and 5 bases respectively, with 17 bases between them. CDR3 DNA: TGTGCCAGCAGTTACTCGCTGGGGGGCTCTTTAGATCAGCCCCAGCATTTT. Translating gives CASSYSLGGSLDQPQHF.

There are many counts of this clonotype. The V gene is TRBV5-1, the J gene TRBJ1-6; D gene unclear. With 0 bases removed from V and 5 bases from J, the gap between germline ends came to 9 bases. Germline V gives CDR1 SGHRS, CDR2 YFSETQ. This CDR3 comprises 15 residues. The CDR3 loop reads CASSLGADNNSPLHF. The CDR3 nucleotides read TGCGCCAGCAGCTTGGGGGCAGATAATAATTCACCCCTCCACTTT.

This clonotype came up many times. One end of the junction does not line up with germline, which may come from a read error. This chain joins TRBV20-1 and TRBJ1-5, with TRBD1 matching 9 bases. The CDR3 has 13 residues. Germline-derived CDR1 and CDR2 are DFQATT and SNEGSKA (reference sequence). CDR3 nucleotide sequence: TGCAGTGCACCGGGACAGGGCAACCAGCCCCAGCATTTT. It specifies CSAPGQGNQPQHF.

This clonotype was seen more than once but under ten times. This CDR3 is CASSPIPGQDHYEQYF. The CDR3 nucleotides read TGTGCCAGCAGCCCGATCCCGGGACAGGACCACTACGAGCAGTACTTC. V and J are TRBV3-1 and TRBJ2-7; TRBD1 matches at 8 bases. Per the germline V gene, CDR1 is LGHDT and CDR2 is YNNKEL (reference sequence). J was trimmed by 3 bases and V by 4 bases; bases with no gene match: 11. This CDR3 has 16 residues.

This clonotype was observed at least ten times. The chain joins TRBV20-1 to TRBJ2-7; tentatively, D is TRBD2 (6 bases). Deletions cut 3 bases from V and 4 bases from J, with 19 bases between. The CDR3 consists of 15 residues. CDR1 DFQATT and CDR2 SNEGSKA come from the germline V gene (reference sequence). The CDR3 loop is CSASWSAGRLYEQYF. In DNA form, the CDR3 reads TGCAGTGCTAGTTGGTCGGCAGGGAGGCTATACGAGCAGTACTTC.

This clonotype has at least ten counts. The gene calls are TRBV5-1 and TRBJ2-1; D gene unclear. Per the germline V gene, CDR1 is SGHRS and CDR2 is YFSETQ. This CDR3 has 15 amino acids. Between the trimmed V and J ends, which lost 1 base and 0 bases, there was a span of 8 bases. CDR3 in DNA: TGCGCCAGCAGCTTGATCGACTCCTCCTACAATGAGCAGTTCTTC. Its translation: CASSLIDSSYNEQFF.

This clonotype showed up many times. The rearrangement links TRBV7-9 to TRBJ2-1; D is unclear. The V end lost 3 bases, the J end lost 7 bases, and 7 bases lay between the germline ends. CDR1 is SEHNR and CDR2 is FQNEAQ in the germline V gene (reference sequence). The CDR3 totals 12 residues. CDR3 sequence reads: CASSFTLNEQFF. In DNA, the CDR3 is TGTGCCAGCAGCTTCACACTGAATGAGCAGTTCTTC.

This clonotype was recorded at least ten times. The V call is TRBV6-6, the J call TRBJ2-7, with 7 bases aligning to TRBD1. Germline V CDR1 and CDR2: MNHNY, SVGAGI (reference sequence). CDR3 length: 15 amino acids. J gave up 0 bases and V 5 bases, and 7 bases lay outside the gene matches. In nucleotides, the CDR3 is TGTGCCAGCAGTCTTGACAGGGAAGGCTCCTACGAGCAGTACTTC. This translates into CASSLDREGSYEQYF.